These 15 T cell receptor beta chains originate from one sample sequenced in a study of T cell changes during pregnancy in multiple sclerosis. Sequencing was performed with immunoSEQ multiplex PCR; in TCRdb, only in-frame clones are kept and a portion is missing. The sample records approximately 13,000 clones, 75% to 90% being singletons. The source material was CD8+ T cells from peripheral blood mononuclear cells, sampled after pregnancy. These receptors were taken from a female donor in good health, enrolled as a control in a pregnancy study.

V gene TRBV7-9 combines with J gene TRBJ2-5; TRBD1 aligns across 10 bases. J was trimmed by 1 base and V by 3 bases; bases with no gene match: 14. Germline lookup yields CDR1 SEHNR and CDR2 FQNEAQ (reference sequence). The CDR3 is 19 residues long. CDR3 sequence: CASSLGGTGVVGFQETQYF. Written as DNA, the CDR3 is TGTGCCAGCAGCTTGGGGGGGACAGGGGTTGTCGGATTCCAAGAGACCCAGTACTTC.

The genes are TRBV6-4 and TRBJ2-7; 7 positions match TRBD1. Germline trimming cut 5 bases from V and 3 bases from J; bases unmatched to any gene: 4. The CDR3 is made up of 13 amino acids. Germline CDR1 and CDR2: MRHNA and SNTAGT. This CDR3 is CASSKRQGYEQYF. CDR3 nucleotide sequence: TGTGCCAGCAGTAAACGACAGGGCTACGAGCAGTACTTC.

V gene TRBV28 combines with J gene TRBJ1-5; D might be TRBD1 (5 bases). Germline V CDR1 and CDR2: MDHEN, SYDVKM. Deletions cut 11 bases from V and 3 bases from J, with 14 bases between. The CDR3 sequence is 13 residues long. CDR3 residues: CAAHNRYNQPQHF. CDR3 coding DNA: TGTGCCGCACACAACAGGTACAATCAGCCCCAGCATTTT. The full variable domain, completed using reference TRBV28 and TRBJ1-5, is DVKVTQSSRYLVKRTGEKVFLECVQDMDHENMFWYRQDPGLGLRLIYFSYDVKMKEKGDIPEGYSVSREKKERFSLILESASTNQTSMYLCAAHNRYNQPQHFGDGTRLSIL.

The V gene is TRBV28, the J gene TRBJ2-3; 7 nucleotides align to TRBD2. Germline-derived CDR1 and CDR2 are MDHEN and SYDVKM. The CDR3 length is 16 residues. Trimming took 3 bases from V and 0 from J; bases not matched to a gene: 6. The DNA for the CDR3 is TGTGCCAGCAGTTTGGTTAGCGGGTCTAGCACAGATACGCAGTATTTT. It codes for CASSLVSGSSTDTQYF.

This chain links TRBV10-3 with TRBJ2-1, with TRBD2 matching over 9 bases. The CDR3 runs 18 residues. Trimming at V came to 3 bases and at J to 4 bases, leaving 13 bases not matched to a gene. Per the germline V gene, CDR1 is ENHRY and CDR2 is SYGVKD. The CDR3 DNA follows: TGTGCCATCAGTGAAATTAAAGATCGACTAGCGGATTACAATGAGCAGTTCTTC. Translating gives CAISEIKDRLADYNEQFF.

The chain uses TRBV7-9 and TRBJ1-5, with no clear D. V lost 1 base, J lost 8 bases, and 9 bases lay in between. The CDR3 consists of 13 residues. CDR1 is SEHNR, CDR2 FQNEAQ, per germline (reference sequence). The DNA for the CDR3 is TGTGCCAGCAGCTTAGGAGGGCGCAAGCCCCAGCATTTT. Translated: CASSLGGRKPQHF.

V is TRBV27 and J is TRBJ2-7, with a weak D call TRBD1 (6 bases). The CDR3 spans 15 residues. The germline V and J ends were trimmed by 1 base and 6 bases, with 16 bases remaining between them. The V gene's germline CDR1 is MNHEY and CDR2 SMNVEV (reference sequence). CDR3 bases: TGTGCCAGCAGTTTATTTGGGACAAATCCCCTCGAGCAGTACTTC. Translation gives CASSLFGTNPLEQYF.

The genes are TRBV13 and TRBJ2-7, with TRBD2 matching over 10 bases. The CDR3 runs to 15 residues. The germline V gene has CDR1 PRHDT and CDR2 FYEKMQ (reference sequence). Unmatched junction bases numbered 8, after V lost 9 bases and J lost 0 bases. The CDR3 coding sequence is TGTGCCAGTGCCGGGACTAGCGCTAGCTCCTACGAGCAGTACTTC. The encoded protein is CASAGTSASSYEQYF.

The genes are TRBV4-1 and TRBJ2-1, with 7 bases that match TRBD2. Germline trimming cut 2 bases from V and 7 bases from J; bases unmatched to any gene: 11. This CDR3 region has 16 residues. Germline CDR1 reads MGHRA; CDR2 reads YSYEKL. CDR3 sequence reads: CASSQLPAGGKNEQFF. DNA for the CDR3: TGCGCCAGCAGCCAACTTCCGGCCGGGGGGAAGAATGAGCAGTTCTTC.

In this sample, this clone turned up a few times. The V and J genes are TRBV27 and TRBJ1-5; D call uncertain. V was cut by 0 bases and J by 3 bases, with 6 bases left in between. Germline V gene data show CDR1 as MNHEY and CDR2 as SMNVEV (reference sequence). The CDR3 runs 14 residues. In DNA, the CDR3 is TGTGCCAGCAGTTTATCAGGAGTCAATCAGCCCCAGCATTTT. This gives the protein CASSLSGVNQPQHF.

This clone was recorded only once. The J gene is TRBJ1-1, the V gene TRBV7-9; 10 bases match TRBD1. The CDR3 spans 15 residues. CDR1 SEHNR and CDR2 FQNEAQ come from the germline V gene (reference sequence). After removal of 5 bases from V and 6 bases from J, the junction contained 9 bases not matched to a gene. CDR3 protein: CASSVTTGGEAEAFF. CDR3 sequence (DNA): TGTGCCAGCAGCGTAACGACAGGGGGCGAGGCTGAAGCTTTCTTT.

This chain links TRBV7-9 with TRBJ2-5; TRBD2 matches 11 bases. CDR3 length: 16 residues. V lost 5 bases and J lost 9; bases outside the gene matches: 14. Germline V gene sequence: CDR1 SEHNR, CDR2 FQNEAQ (reference sequence). The CDR3 DNA reads as TGTGCCAGCAGCCGGGGACTAGCGGCTTCCATTGGGGCCCAGTACTTC. As protein: CASSRGLAASIGAQYF.

The chain is built from TRBV27 and TRBJ2-7; possible D gene TRBD1, 6 bases. The length of the CDR3 is 13 residues. The germline gives CDR1 MNHEY, CDR2 SMNVEV (reference sequence). Trimming shortened V by 6 bases and J by 3 bases, and 12 bases separated the two germline ends. In DNA form, the CDR3 reads TGTGCCAGCAGCCCAGGGGTACACTACGAGCAGTACTTC. Translation: CASSPGVHYEQYF.

The chain carries TRBV9 and TRBJ2-1; TRBD1 matches 10 bases. The CDR3 sequence is 18 residues long. The V gene's germline CDR1 is SGDLS and CDR2 YYNGEE. V shed 0 bases and J 3 bases; nucleotides not matched to a gene: 9. CDR3 coding DNA: TGTGCCAGCAGCGTAGACCCCGGGACAGGGGTTTACTACAATGAGCAGTTCTTC. Protein sequence: CASSVDPGTGVYYNEQFF.

The V call is TRBV6-4, the J call TRBJ2-2, with 10 positions matching TRBD2. This CDR3 spans 14 amino acids. Trimming cost V 4 bases and J 4 bases; bases outside gene matches: 0. The germline CDR1 and CDR2 sequences are MRHNA and SNTAGT. CDR3 sequence reads: CASSASGSTGELFF. In DNA, the CDR3 is TGTGCCAGCAGTGCTAGCGGGAGCACCGGGGAGCTGTTTTTT.